A selection of T cell receptor beta chains follows, all from one sample in a study of T cell clonotyping in hematopoietic cell transplantation. The protocol was immunoSEQ multiplex PCR, while the TCRdb copy is restricted to in-frame clones and leaves out a portion. This table has roughly 9,000 clones, roughly 87% appearing once. The source was peripheral blood mononuclear cells, collected before stem cell transplant. These receptors were taken from a woman aged 55-75 years with acute myeloid leukemia. Some clones in this sample may be carry-over from other donors' samples. The CDR3 runs from the conserved cysteine through the conserved F or W. The D gene is left open where the match is weak. Only part of the rows carry a size: once, few, many, or a class if the clone is expanded.

J,size,length,D,V,CDR3,DNA
TRBJ1-1,once,13,TRBD1,TRBV6-6,CASSTDRATEAFF,TGTGCCAGCAGTACCGACAGGGCCACTGAAGCTTTCTTT
TRBJ1-3,.,15,.,TRBV19,CASSIISSSGNTIYF,TGTGCCAGTAGTATTATCAGTTCCTCTGGAAACACCATATATTTT
TRBJ1-3,.,15,.,TRBV6-6,CASSYPWADGNTIYF,TGTGCCAGCAGTTACCCGTGGGCGGATGGGAACACCATATATTTT
TRBJ1-1,.,11,.,TRBV2,CASSEGFEAFF,TGTGCCAGCAGTGAAGGGTTTGAAGCTTTCTTT
TRBJ1-2,once,15,TRBD1,TRBV28,CASSLWAGGSYGYTF,TGTGCCAGCAGTTTATGGGCAGGGGGAAGCTATGGCTACACCTTC
TRBJ2-1,.,14,.,TRBV6-1,CASTRDMEGNEQFF,TGTGCCAGCACTCGTGATATGGAGGGCAATGAGCAGTTCTTC
TRBJ2-1,.,13,.,TRBV7-3,CASSLTRTNEQFF,TGTGCCAGCAGCTTAACGCGAACCAATGAGCAGTTCTTC
TRBJ2-1,.,14,TRBD1,TRBV11-3,CASGFGGQGNEQFF,TGTGCCAGCGGGTTTGGGGGACAGGGGAATGAGCAGTTCTTC
TRBJ1-1,.,15,.,TRBV9,CASSVGAREGTEAFF,TGTGCCAGCAGCGTAGGGGCCAGGGAGGGCACTGAAGCTTTCTTT
TRBJ2-7,.,15,TRBD1,TRBV30,CAWILRDRGPYEQYF,TGTGCCTGGATCCTCCGCGACAGGGGGCCCTACGAGCAGTACTTC
TRBJ1-2,.,13,.,TRBV28,CASSFGQNYGYTF,TGTGCCAGCAGTTTTGGACAGAACTATGGCTACACCTTC
TRBJ2-3,.,13,TRBD2,TRBV10-1,CASRFDLAGTQYF,TGCGCCAGCAGGTTCGACCTAGCGGGAACGCAGTATTTT
TRBJ2-7,once,13,.,TRBV11-2,CASSLGTVYEQYF,TGTGCCAGCAGCTTAGGGACAGTCTACGAGCAGTACTTC
TRBJ1-3,once,14,.,TRBV7-2,CASSLGGLRNTIYF,TGTGCCAGCAGCTTAGGGGGCTTGAGAAACACCATATATTTT
TRBJ1-5,.,13,TRBD1,TRBV10-3,CANRDRVNQPQHF,TGTGCCAACCGGGACAGGGTTAATCAGCCCCAGCATTTT
TRBJ1-5,.,15,.,TRBV6-4,CASSPRGGRNQPQHF,TGTGCCAGCAGCCCGAGAGGGGGGCGCAATCAGCCCCAGCATTTT
TRBJ1-1,.,15,.,TRBV5-5,CASSLAEAGGPEAFF,TGTGCCAGCAGCTTGGCAGAAGCGGGTGGTCCTGAAGCTTTCTTT
TRBJ2-5,.,12,.,TRBV7-9,CASIGNWETQYF,TGTGCCAGCATCGGGAACTGGGAGACCCAGTACTTC
TRBJ2-6,.,15,.,TRBV29-1,CSVAGVEGWANVLTF,TGCAGCGTTGCCGGGGTCGAAGGGTGGGCCAACGTCCTGACTTTC
TRBJ1-1,.,14,TRBD1,TRBV28,CASSKRGPNTEAFF,TGTGCCAGCAGTAAAAGGGGGCCGAACACTGAAGCTTTCTTT
TRBJ1-1,.,14,TRBD1,TRBV7-9,CASRSSTGGTEAFF,TGTGCCAGCAGATCAAGTACAGGGGGCACTGAAGCTTTCTTT
TRBJ1-3,.,16,.,TRBV21-1,CASSGEGDYSGNTIYF,TGTGCCAGCAGCGGTGAGGGAGATTACTCTGGAAACACCATATATTTT
TRBJ2-1,.,18,TRBD2,TRBV4-3,CASSRQVGGREYTDEQFF,TGCGCCAGCAGCCGACAAGTGGGAGGGAGGGAGTATACGGATGAGCAGTTCTTC
TRBJ2-3,.,15,TRBD2,TRBV5-1,CASSLGLAGEKTQYF,TGCGCCAGCAGCTTGGGACTAGCGGGAGAGAAAACGCAGTATTTT
TRBJ2-1,.,15,TRBD2,TRBV7-8,CATRVLAGDGNEQFF,TGTGCCACCAGGGTCTTAGCGGGAGATGGCAATGAGCAGTTCTTC
TRBJ2-3,.,14,.,TRBV28,CASTPQGRANTQYF,TGTGCCAGCACCCCTCAGGGGAGGGCGAATACGCAGTATTTT
TRBJ1-2,.,15,.,TRBV2,CASSPLEGVRGGYTF,TGTGCCAGCAGTCCCCTAGAGGGGGTTCGGGGTGGCTACACCTTC
TRBJ1-1,.,15,.,TRBV4-2,CASSQDFAVHNEAFF,TGTGCCAGCAGCCAAGATTTCGCAGTCCACAACGAAGCTTTCTTT
TRBJ2-7,.,11,.,TRBV6-1,CASSEAYEQYF,TGTGCCAGCAGTGAAGCCTACGAGCAGTACTTC
TRBJ1-1,.,13,.,TRBV19,CASSAGLNTEAFF,TGTGCCAGTAGTGCGGGACTGAACACTGAAGCTTTCTTT
TRBJ1-2,.,11,.,TRBV7-9,CASIWRDGYTF,TGTGCCAGCATCTGGAGAGATGGCTACACCTTC